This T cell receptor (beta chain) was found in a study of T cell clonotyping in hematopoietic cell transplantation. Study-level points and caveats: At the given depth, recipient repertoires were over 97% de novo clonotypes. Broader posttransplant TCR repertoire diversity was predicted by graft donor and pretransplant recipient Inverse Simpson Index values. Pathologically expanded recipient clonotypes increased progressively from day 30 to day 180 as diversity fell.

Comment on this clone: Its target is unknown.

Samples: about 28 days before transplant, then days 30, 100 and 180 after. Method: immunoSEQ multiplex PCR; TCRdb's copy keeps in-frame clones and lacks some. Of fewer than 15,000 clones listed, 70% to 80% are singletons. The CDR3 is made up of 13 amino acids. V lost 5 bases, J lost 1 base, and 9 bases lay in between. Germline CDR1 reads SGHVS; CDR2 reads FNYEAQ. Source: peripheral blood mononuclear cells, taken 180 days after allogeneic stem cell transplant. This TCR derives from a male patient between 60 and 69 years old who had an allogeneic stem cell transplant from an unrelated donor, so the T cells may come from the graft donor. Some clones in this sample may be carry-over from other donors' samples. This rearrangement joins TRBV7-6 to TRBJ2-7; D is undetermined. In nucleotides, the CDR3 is TGTGCCAGCAGCGCCAGGCCGTCCTACGAGCAGTACTTC. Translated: CASSARPSYEQYF.